This entry concerns a single TCR beta chain. The CDR3 is made up of 16 amino acids. The germline V gene encodes CDR1 GTSNPN and CDR2 SVGIG (reference sequence). V trimming: 4 bases; J trimming: 1 base; junction bases outside the gene matches: 9. The entry originates in a study of blood T cell repertoires in COVID-19. At the level of the study: Sites in the United States, Italy and Spain provided acute and convalescent COVID-19 samples.

The table came from immunoSEQ multiplex PCR; TCRdb's copy has only in-frame clones and leaves some out. The sample carries a few hundred thousand clones, less than 90% recorded once. The clonotype was recovered from a woman in her 50s who had recovered from COVID-19. The rearrangement joins TRBV30 to TRBJ2-2; TRBD1 agrees at 7 bases. The specimen sequenced was PBMCs or T cells enriched from blood (not recorded which). In DNA form, the CDR3 reads TGTGCCTGGAATCAATTGGGGACAGTGAACACCGGGGAGCTGTTTTTT. It is translated as CAWNQLGTVNTGELFF.